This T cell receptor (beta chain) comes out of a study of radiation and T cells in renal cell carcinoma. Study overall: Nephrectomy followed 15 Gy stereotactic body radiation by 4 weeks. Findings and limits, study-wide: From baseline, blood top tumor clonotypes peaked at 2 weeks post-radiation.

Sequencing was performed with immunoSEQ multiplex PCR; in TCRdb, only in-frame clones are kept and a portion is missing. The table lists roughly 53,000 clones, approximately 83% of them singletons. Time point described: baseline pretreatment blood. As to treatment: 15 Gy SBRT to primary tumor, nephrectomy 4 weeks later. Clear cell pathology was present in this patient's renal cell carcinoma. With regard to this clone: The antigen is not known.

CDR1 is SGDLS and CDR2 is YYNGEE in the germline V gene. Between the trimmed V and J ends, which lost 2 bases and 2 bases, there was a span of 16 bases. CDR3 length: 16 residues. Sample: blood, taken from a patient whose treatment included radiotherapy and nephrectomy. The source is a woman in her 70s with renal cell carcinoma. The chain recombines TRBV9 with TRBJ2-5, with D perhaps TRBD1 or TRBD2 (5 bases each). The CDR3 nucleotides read TGTGCCAGCAGCGTTGGGGGATCGGGCGGGCAAGAGACCCAGTACTTC. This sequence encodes CASSVGGSGGQETQYF.